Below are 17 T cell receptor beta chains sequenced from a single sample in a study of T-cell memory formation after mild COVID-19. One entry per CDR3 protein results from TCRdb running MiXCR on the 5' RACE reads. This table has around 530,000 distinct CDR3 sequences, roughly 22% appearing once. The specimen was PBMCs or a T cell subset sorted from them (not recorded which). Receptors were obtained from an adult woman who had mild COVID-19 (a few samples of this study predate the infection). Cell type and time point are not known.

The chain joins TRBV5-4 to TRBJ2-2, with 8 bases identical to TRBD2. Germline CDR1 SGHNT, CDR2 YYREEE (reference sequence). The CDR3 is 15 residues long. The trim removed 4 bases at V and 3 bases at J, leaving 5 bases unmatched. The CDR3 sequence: CASSPGGKDTGELFF. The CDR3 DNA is TGTGCCAGCAGCCCGGGAGGGAAGGACACCGGGGAGCTGTTTTTT.

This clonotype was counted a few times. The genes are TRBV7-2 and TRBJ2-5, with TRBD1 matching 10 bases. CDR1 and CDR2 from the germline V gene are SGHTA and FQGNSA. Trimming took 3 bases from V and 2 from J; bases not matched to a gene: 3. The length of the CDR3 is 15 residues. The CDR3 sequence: CASSFQDRGQETQYF. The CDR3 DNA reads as TGTGCCAGCAGCTTCCAGGACAGGGGGCAAGAGACCCAGTACTTC.

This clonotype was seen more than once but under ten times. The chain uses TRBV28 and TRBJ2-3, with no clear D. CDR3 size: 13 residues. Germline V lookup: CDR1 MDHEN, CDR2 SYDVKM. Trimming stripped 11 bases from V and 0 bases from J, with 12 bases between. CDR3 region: CASSTPSTDTQYF. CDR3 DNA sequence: TGTGCCTCCTCGACTCCGAGCACAGATACGCAGTATTTT.

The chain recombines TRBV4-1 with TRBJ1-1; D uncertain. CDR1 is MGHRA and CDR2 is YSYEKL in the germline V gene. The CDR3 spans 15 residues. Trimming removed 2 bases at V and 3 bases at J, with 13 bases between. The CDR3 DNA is TGCGCCAGCAGCCAATGGTCCCCCAGAGACACTGAAGCTTTCTTT. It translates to CASSQWSPRDTEAFF.

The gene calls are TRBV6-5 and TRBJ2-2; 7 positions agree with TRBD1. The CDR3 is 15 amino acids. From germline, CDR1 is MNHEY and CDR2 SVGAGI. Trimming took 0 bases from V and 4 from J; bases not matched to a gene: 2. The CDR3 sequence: CASSYSTGVTGELFF. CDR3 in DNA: TGTGCCAGCAGTTACTCTACAGGGGTCACCGGGGAGCTGTTTTTT.

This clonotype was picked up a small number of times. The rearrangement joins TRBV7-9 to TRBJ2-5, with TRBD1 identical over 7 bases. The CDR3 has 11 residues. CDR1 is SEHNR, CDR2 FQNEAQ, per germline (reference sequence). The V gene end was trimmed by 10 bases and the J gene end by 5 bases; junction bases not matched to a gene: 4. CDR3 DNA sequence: TGTGCCACGACAGGGTCGGAGACCCAGTACTTC. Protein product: CATTGSETQYF.

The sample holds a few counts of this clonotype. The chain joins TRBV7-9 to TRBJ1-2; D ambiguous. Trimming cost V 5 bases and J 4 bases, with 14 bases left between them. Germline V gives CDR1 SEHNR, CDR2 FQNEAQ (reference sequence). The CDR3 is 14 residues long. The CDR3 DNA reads TGTGCCAGCAGCCTCGGTGAGGGCTTCTATGGCTACACCTTC. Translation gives CASSLGEGFYGYTF.

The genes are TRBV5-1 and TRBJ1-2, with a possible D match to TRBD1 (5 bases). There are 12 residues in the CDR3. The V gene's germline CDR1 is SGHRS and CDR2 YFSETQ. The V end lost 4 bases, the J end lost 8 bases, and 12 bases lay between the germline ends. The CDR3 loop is CASSANRDGYTF. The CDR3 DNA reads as TGCGCCAGCAGCGCCAACCGGGACGGCTACACCTTC. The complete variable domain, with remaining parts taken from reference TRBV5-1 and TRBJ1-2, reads KAGVTQTPRYLIKTRGQQVTLSCSPISGHRSVSWYQQTPGQGLQFLFEYFSETQRNKGNFPGRFSGRQFSNSRSEMNVSTLELGDSALYLCASSANRDGYTFGSGTRLTVV.

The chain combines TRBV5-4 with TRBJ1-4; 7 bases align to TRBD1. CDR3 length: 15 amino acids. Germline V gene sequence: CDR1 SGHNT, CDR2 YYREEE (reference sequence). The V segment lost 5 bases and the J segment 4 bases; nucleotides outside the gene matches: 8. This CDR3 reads CASRQTGESNEKLFF. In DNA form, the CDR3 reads TGTGCCAGCAGACAAACAGGGGAGAGTAATGAAAAACTGTTTTTT.

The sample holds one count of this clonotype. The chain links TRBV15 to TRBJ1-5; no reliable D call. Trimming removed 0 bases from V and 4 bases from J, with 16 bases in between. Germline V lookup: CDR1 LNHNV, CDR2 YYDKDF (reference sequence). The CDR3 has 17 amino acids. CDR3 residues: CATSRERAYSQNQPQHF. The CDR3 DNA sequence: TGTGCCACCAGCAGAGAGAGGGCTTACTCCCAGAATCAGCCCCAGCATTTT.

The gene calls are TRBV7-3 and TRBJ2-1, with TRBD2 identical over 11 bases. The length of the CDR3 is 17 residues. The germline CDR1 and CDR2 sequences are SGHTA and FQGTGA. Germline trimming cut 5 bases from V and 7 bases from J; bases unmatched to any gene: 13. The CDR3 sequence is CASSLQARLAGWNEQFF. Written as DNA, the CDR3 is TGTGCCAGCAGCCTACAAGCGCGACTAGCGGGGTGGAATGAGCAGTTCTTC.

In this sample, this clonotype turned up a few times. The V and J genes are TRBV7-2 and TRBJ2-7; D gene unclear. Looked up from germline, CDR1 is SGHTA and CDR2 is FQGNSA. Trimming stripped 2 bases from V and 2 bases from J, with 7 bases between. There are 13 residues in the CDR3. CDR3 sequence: CASSLHITYEQYF. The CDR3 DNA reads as TGTGCCAGCAGCTTACATATCACCTACGAGCAGTACTTC. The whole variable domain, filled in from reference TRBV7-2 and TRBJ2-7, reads GAGVSQSPSNKVTEKGKDVELRCDPISGHTALYWYRQSLGQGLEFLIYFQGNSAPDKSGLPSDRFSAERTGGSVSTLTIQRTQQEDSAVYLCASSLHITYEQYFGPGTRLTVT.

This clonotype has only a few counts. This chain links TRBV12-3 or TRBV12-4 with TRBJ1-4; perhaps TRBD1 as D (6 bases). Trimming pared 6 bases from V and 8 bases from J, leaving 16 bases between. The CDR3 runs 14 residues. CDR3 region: CASSPGAEEEKLFF. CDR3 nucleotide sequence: TGTGCCAGCAGCCCAGGGGCCGAGGAAGAAAAACTGTTTTTT.

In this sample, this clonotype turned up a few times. This CDR3 is CASSLAPGQNSEQYF. In nucleotides, the CDR3 is TGTGCCAGCAGCTTAGCGCCCGGACAGAACTCCGAGCAGTACTTC. This chain connects TRBV7-6 to TRBJ2-7; D might be TRBD1 (6 bases). Germline V gives CDR1 SGHVS, CDR2 FNYEAQ. Between the trimmed V and J ends, which lost 0 bases and 6 bases, there was a span of 15 bases. CDR3 length: 15 amino acids.

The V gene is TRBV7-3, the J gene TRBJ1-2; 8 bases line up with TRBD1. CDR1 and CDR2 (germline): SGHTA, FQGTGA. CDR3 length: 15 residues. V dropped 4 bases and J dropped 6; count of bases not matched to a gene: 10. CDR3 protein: CASSSIVRGPHGYTF. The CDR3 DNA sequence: TGTGCCAGCAGCTCCATCGTCAGGGGGCCCCATGGCTACACCTTC.

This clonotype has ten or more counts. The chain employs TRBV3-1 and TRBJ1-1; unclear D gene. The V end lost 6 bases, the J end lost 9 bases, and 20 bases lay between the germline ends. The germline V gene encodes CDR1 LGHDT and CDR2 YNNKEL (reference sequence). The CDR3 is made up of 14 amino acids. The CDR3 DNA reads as TGTGCCAGCAGACCGGGCATCTCCACACTGAAAGCTTTCTTT. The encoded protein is CASRPGISTLKAFF.

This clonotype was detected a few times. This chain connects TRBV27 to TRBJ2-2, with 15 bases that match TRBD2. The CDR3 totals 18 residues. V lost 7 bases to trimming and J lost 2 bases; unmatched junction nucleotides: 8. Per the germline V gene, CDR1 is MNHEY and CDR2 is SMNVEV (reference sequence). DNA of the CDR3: TGTGCCAGCATGGGACTAGCGGGAGGCGGTCGTAACACCGGGGAGCTGTTTTTT. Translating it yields CASMGLAGGGRNTGELFF.